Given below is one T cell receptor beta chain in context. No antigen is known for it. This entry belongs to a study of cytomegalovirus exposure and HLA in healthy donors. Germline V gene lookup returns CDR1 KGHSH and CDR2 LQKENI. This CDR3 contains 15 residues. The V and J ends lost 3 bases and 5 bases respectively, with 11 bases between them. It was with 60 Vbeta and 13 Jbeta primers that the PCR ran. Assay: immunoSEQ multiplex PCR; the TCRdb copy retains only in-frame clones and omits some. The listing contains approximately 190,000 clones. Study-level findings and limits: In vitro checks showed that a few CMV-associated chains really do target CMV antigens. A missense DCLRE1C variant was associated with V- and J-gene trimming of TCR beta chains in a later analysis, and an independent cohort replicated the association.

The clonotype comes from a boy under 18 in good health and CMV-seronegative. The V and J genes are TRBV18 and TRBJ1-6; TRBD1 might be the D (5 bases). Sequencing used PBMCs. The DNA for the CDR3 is TGTGCCAGCTCACCGGACATCCGGGATAATTCACCCCTCCACTTT. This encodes CASSPDIRDNSPLHF.